The sequence of this TCR beta chain was determined in a study of blood T cell repertoires in COVID-19. On the study more broadly: The origin of the acute and convalescent COVID-19 samples was the United States, Italy and Spain.

Repertoires were generated with immunoSEQ multiplex PCR, while TCRdb's copy carries only in-frame clones and drops some. Among under 80,000 clones, roughly four fifths were seen once, and the ten largest hold approximately 40%. The V and J ends lost 0 bases and 4 bases respectively, with 3 bases between them. The CDR3 loop spans 12 amino acids. CDR1 and CDR2 from the germline V gene are LNHNV and YYDKDF (reference sequence). The genes are TRBV15 and TRBJ2-5; D is ambiguous. The sample consisted of peripheral blood. The clonotype comes from a man at least 80 years old with acute or convalescent COVID-19. The CDR3 coding sequence is TGTGCCACCAGCAGAGATCGAGAGACCCAGTACTTC. This translates into CATSRDRETQYF.